One and the same sample provided the 7 T cell receptor beta chains below, sequenced in a study of T cells in Graves' hyperthyroidism and ophthalmopathy. It was RNA transcripts that yielded the amplified TCR beta CDR3 regions. Carried out on the TCR CDR3, a first-round RT-PCR used the HTBI primer set. Via MiXCR, TCRdb re-called the multiplex PCR reads, giving one row per CDR3 protein. This sample has almost 350,000 distinct CDR3 sequences, with about a sixth found just once. Sample: blood. Source of these receptors: a woman aged 40-49 years with Graves' ophthalmopathy.

This clonotype was recorded many times. The chain recombines TRBV6-5 with TRBJ1-1; maybe TRBD1 (5 bases). The CDR3 covers 13 residues. Germline CDR1 is MNHEY and CDR2 is SVGAGI. Trimming took off 4 bases at V and 3 bases at J, with 9 bases between the two ends. CDR3 sequence: CASSSVTDTEAFF. CDR3 sequence (DNA): TGTGCCAGCAGTTCGGTGACAGACACTGAAGCTTTCTTT.

This clonotype occurred many times. The rearrangement joins TRBV4-1 to TRBJ2-7, with TRBD2 matching over 9 bases. V lost 1 base to trimming and J lost 3 bases; unmatched junction nucleotides: 19. Germline V gene data show CDR1 as MGHRA and CDR2 as YSYEKL. The CDR3 covers 20 residues. CDR3 nucleotide sequence: TGCGCCAGCAGCCAAGTTCGGGAACCCTTCGCGGGACTAGCCGGCTACGAGCAGTACTTC. Encoded protein: CASSQVREPFAGLAGYEQYF.

The table lists this clonotype with many counts. The chain is built from TRBV6-2 or TRBV6-3 and TRBJ1-1, with a possible D match to TRBD1 (5 bases). Germline CDR1 is MNHEY and CDR2 is SVGEGT. Trimming cost V 6 bases and J 5 bases, with 25 bases left between them. This CDR3 contains 17 residues. The CDR3 sequence: CASSNFVGTARGTEAFF. The CDR3 DNA follows: TGTGCCAGCAGCAATTTCGTAGGGACCGCCCGGGGGACTGAAGCTTTCTTT.

This clonotype was picked up many times. The chain links TRBV2 to TRBJ2-7, with D possibly TRBD2 on 5 matching bases. Germline-derived CDR1 and CDR2 are SNHLY and FYNNEI. Trimming removed 6 bases at V and 0 bases at J, with 18 bases between. The CDR3 contains 16 residues. In nucleotides, the CDR3 is TGTGCCAGCAGCCACGGTGGACTTGCGTACTCCTACGAGCAGTACTTC. Its translation is CASSHGGLAYSYEQYF.

This clonotype was observed many times. The V call is TRBV15, the J call TRBJ1-1; 7 nucleotides align to TRBD1. There are 13 residues in the CDR3. With V trimmed by 5 bases and J by 5 bases, 5 bases remained unmatched. Germline CDR1 LNHNV, CDR2 YYDKDF (reference sequence). The CDR3 sequence: CATSGDSWTEAFF. In nucleotides, the CDR3 is TGTGCCACCAGCGGGGACAGTTGGACTGAAGCTTTCTTT.

Ten or more counts support this clonotype. V gene TRBV28 combines with J gene TRBJ1-5; TRBD1 might be the D (5 bases). This CDR3 comprises 13 residues. The V end was cut by 7 bases, the J end by 4 bases, with 11 bases between. The germline gives CDR1 MDHEN, CDR2 SYDVKM. The CDR3 nucleotides are TGTGCCAGCACCATTTCAGGGAATCAGCCCCAGCATTTT. It translates to CASTISGNQPQHF.

This clonotype was found many times. The rearrangement uses TRBV6-6 and TRBJ2-7; D call uncertain. V was shortened by 6 bases and J by 3 bases, with 27 bases between the two germline ends. CDR3 length: 18 residues. Per germline, CDR1 MNHNY and CDR2 SVGAGI (reference sequence). Written as DNA, the CDR3 is TGTGCCAGCAGCCCCATTCCGGGCAGAACTACCCTAATCTACGAGCAGTACTTC. Translation: CASSPIPGRTTLIYEQYF.